The entry that follows covers one T cell receptor beta chain sequence. Primers for the PCR totalled 60 Vbeta and 13 Jbeta. Assay used: immunoSEQ multiplex PCR; TCRdb lists only in-frame clones, some missing. The data hold about 160,000 clones, with around 68% observed a single time. CDR3 length: 15 amino acids. Germline CDR1 reads LNHNV; CDR2 reads YYDKDF (reference sequence). This sample is drawn from a study of cytomegalovirus exposure and HLA in healthy donors. The sample consisted of PBMCs. The chain employs TRBV15 and TRBJ2-5, with D maybe TRBD1 (6 bases). The J call is in doubt because the DNA end fits TRBJ2-7 better. The receptor was derived from a man aged 45-60 years in good health and CMV-seronegative. Here the CDR3 reads CATSRDQQGSYEQYF. CDR3 DNA: TGTGCCACCAGCAGGGATCAACAGGGATCCTACGAGCAGTACTTC.